The 25 T cell receptor beta chains below come from one sample, sequenced in a study of blood T cell repertoires in COVID-19. TCRdb's copy holds only in-frame clones and misses some; the assay was immunoSEQ multiplex PCR. The data hold 35,000 to 40,000 clones, with around 91% observed a single time. The sequenced sample consisted of peripheral blood. These receptors were collected from a man in his sixties with active or convalescent COVID-19.

In DNA form, the CDR3 reads TGTGCCAGCAGTTACTTTGGGACAGGGCCCTCACCCCTCCACTTT. It is translated as CASSYFGTGPSPLHF. This chain uses TRBV6-5 with TRBJ1-6; 9 bases align to TRBD1. From germline, CDR1 is MNHEY and CDR2 SVGAGI. The CDR3 totals 15 residues. V dropped 1 base and J dropped 10; count of bases not matched to a gene: 5.

The chain has TRBV11-3 and TRBJ2-7, with D unresolved. The germline CDR1 and CDR2 sequences are SGHNT and YENEEA. The CDR3 totals 17 residues. Trimming removed 0 bases at V and 2 bases at J, with 17 bases between. CDR3 bases: TGTGCCAGCAGCTTAGATCGGTCAAATGAGAATACCTACGAGCAGTACTTC. It encodes CASSLDRSNENTYEQYF.

The rearrangement uses TRBV10-3 and TRBJ1-5; D is perhaps TRBD1 (5 bases). The CDR3 extends over 14 amino acids. Germline V gives CDR1 ENHRY, CDR2 SYGVKD. V gave up 5 bases and J gave up 8 bases, with 16 bases separating them. This CDR3 reads CAISKDGGAKPQHF. CDR3 DNA: TGTGCCATCAGTAAGGACGGGGGAGCTAAGCCCCAGCATTTT.

This clone was seen just once. The chain recombines TRBV10-1 with TRBJ1-2, with TRBD1 matching 9 bases. Per the germline V gene, CDR1 is WNHNN and CDR2 is SYGVQD (reference sequence). The CDR3 length is 13 residues. The junction had 2 bases not matched to a gene; V was cut back by 3 bases and J by 6 bases. This CDR3 reads CASSERTGDGYTF. CDR3 sequence (DNA): TGCGCCAGCAGTGAAAGGACAGGGGATGGCTACACCTTC.

J is TRBJ1-3 and V is TRBV5-4; TRBD1 aligns across 8 bases. Germline V gives CDR1 SGHNT, CDR2 YYREEE (reference sequence). The CDR3 has 13 residues. V shed 6 bases, J shed 8 bases, and the junction held 7 bases outside the gene matches. The CDR3 DNA follows: TGTGCCAGCAAAAAACAGGGGGTAGACACCATATATTTT. Translation gives CASKKQGVDTIYF.

This sequence joins TRBV18 and TRBJ2-7, with 11 bases matching TRBD1. The CDR3 length is 16 residues. J gave up 0 bases and V 0 bases, and 1 base lay outside the gene matches. In germline, CDR1 is KGHSH, CDR2 LQKENI. The CDR3 bases are TGTGCCAGCTCACCACCTGGGACAGGGGGCTCCTACGAGCAGTACTTC. It encodes CASSPPGTGGSYEQYF. Based on the CDR3 plus reference TRBV18 and TRBJ2-7, the full variable domain is NAGVMQNPRHLVRRRGQEARLRCSPMKGHSHVYWYRQLPEEGLKFMVYLQKENIIDESGMPKERFSAEFPKEGPSILRIQQVVRGDSAAYFCASSPPGTGGSYEQYFGPGTRLTVT.

The rearrangement links TRBV28 to TRBJ1-4; D is unclear. CDR1 MDHEN and CDR2 SYDVKM come from the germline V gene. V lost 1 base to trimming and J lost 7 bases, with 13 bases between them. The CDR3 is 15 residues long. CDR3 sequence: CASSLLASFGEKLFF. The CDR3 region has the DNA TGTGCCAGCAGTTTATTAGCCAGCTTTGGTGAAAAACTGTTTTTT.

The V gene is TRBV30, the J gene TRBJ2-3; D is undetermined. V was pared by 5 bases and J by 0 bases, with 6 bases between. CDR1 GTSNPN and CDR2 SVGIG come from the germline V gene (reference sequence). This CDR3 has 12 residues. CDR3 sequence (DNA): TGTGCCTGGGGTCGTAGCACAGATACGCAGTATTTT. This translates into CAWGRSTDTQYF.

This chain uses TRBV27 with TRBJ1-6; 7 positions match TRBD1. This CDR3 is 15 amino acids long. Germline-derived CDR1 and CDR2 are MNHEY and SMNVEV (reference sequence). The trim removed 5 bases at V and 5 bases at J, leaving 6 bases unmatched. The CDR3 DNA sequence: TGTGCCAGCAGTACATCGGGACAGAATAATTCACCCCTCCACTTT. Amino acid sequence: CASSTSGQNNSPLHF.

The rearrangement uses TRBV6-1 and TRBJ1-5; the match to TRBD1 covers 9 bases. Trimming removed 2 bases from V and 7 bases from J; junction bases left unmatched: 9. Germline lookup yields CDR1 MNHNS and CDR2 SASEGT. This CDR3 is 16 amino acids long. The DNA for the CDR3 is TGTGCCAGCAGTGAAAACACAGGGGGCAAGGGACAGCCCCAGCATTTT. Translation gives CASSENTGGKGQPQHF.

V is TRBV28 and J is TRBJ2-1; D possibly corresponds to TRBD1 (7 bases). V lost 2 bases and J lost 6, with 14 bases in between. The CDR3 covers 15 residues. CDR1 is MDHEN and CDR2 is SYDVKM in the germline V gene. The CDR3 bases are TGTGCCAGCAGTTTAGAGGGGGCGCGGGGCAATGAGCAGTTCTTC. Translating it yields CASSLEGARGNEQFF.

The rearrangement joins TRBV4-2 to TRBJ1-1; D might be TRBD1 (6 bases). Germline V lookup: CDR1 LGHNA, CDR2 YNFKEQ. Deletions cut 3 bases from V and 1 base from J, with 12 bases between. The CDR3 runs to 15 residues. The CDR3 DNA reads as TGTGCCAGCAGCCACTTGACAGGAGAGAACACTGAAGCTTTCTTT. Translating gives CASSHLTGENTEAFF.

The V gene is TRBV28, the J gene TRBJ1-1, with a tentative D call TRBD1 (5 bases). The germline V gene has CDR1 MDHEN and CDR2 SYDVKM. The CDR3 totals 14 residues. V lost 6 bases, J lost 1 base, and 12 bases lay in between. As DNA, the CDR3 is TGTGCCAGCAGCGTGGGACTGACGAACACTGAAGCTTTCTTT. Translated, it gives CASSVGLTNTEAFF.

The rearrangement uses TRBV21-1 and TRBJ1-5; the tabulated D call, TRBD1, remains unverified against the DNA. TRBV21-1 is reported as a pseudogene. The CDR3 has 18 amino acids. CDR3 nucleotides: TGTGCCAGCAGCAAGGAGACAGGGGAGGAACTAAGCAATCAGCCCCAGCATTTT. Translation: CASSKETGEELSNQPQHF.

This rearrangement joins TRBV4-3 to TRBJ1-2; 8 nucleotides align to TRBD1. V was clipped by 1 base and J by 10 bases; unmatched bases: 5. This CDR3 has 13 amino acids. Germline values: CDR1 LGHNA, CDR2 YSLEER. CDR3 in DNA: TGCGCCAGCAGCCAAGGACAGGGGCCAATCTACACCTTC. Its protein is CASSQGQGPIYTF.

The V and J genes are TRBV21-1 and TRBJ1-2; the D call of TRBD1 is as the table states it, not checked on the DNA. TRBV21-1 is flagged as a pseudogene. This CDR3 comprises 10 residues. The CDR3 DNA reads as TGTGCCGTACAACACTATGGCTACACCTTC. This gives the protein CAVQHYGYTF.

In this sample, this clone turned up once. The chain combines TRBV19 with TRBJ1-1; 7 nucleotides align to TRBD1. CDR3 size: 15 residues. From germline, CDR1 is LNHDA and CDR2 SQIVND (reference sequence). Trimming removed 5 bases from V and 10 bases from J; junction bases left unmatched: 16. The CDR3 reads CASSPPTGNRVGAFF. The CDR3 DNA sequence: TGTGCCAGTAGTCCGCCGACAGGGAATCGTGTCGGAGCTTTCTTT.

CDR3: CASSVANRITGELFF. The CDR3 DNA reads TGTGCCAGCAGCGTAGCGAACAGAATCACCGGGGAGCTGTTTTTT. The rearrangement joins TRBV9 to TRBJ2-2, with D unresolved. V lost 0 bases, J lost 4 bases, and 10 bases lay in between. Germline values: CDR1 SGDLS, CDR2 YYNGEE. There are 15 residues in the CDR3. Together with reference TRBV9 and TRBJ2-2, the CDR3 gives the full variable domain: DSGVTQTPKHLITATGQRVTLRCSPRSGDLSVYWYQQSLDQGLQFLIQYYNGEERAKGNILERFSAQQFPDLHSELNLSSLELGDSALYFCASSVANRITGELFFGEGSRLTVL.

The chain is built from TRBV3-1 (or the pseudogene TRBV3-2) and TRBJ2-7; D is uncertain. Trimming removed 6 bases at V and 5 bases at J, with 8 bases between. CDR1 and CDR2 (germline): LGHDT, YNNKEL (reference sequence). The CDR3 extends over 11 amino acids. Here the CDR3 DNA reads TGTGCCAGCAGTTTTCGTAACGAGCAGTACTTC. Translated, it gives CASSFRNEQYF.

The rearrangement uses TRBV6-5 and TRBJ1-2, with 7 bases aligning to TRBD1. The V gene end was trimmed by 6 bases and the J gene end by 12 bases; junction bases not matched to a gene: 13. CDR1 and CDR2 from the germline V gene are MNHEY and SVGAGI. CDR3 size: 13 residues. In nucleotides, the CDR3 is TGTGCCAGCAGAGAGACAGGGTCCCCAACGGACACCTTC. The encoded protein is CASRETGSPTDTF.

This clone has only a few counts. The rearrangement uses TRBV4-2 and TRBJ1-2, with 7 bases aligning to TRBD1. The ends lost 6 bases at V and 7 bases at J; junction bases unmatched: 11. The germline V gene has CDR1 LGHNA and CDR2 YNFKEQ. The CDR3 loop spans 14 amino acids. The CDR3 DNA reads as TGTGCCAGCAGTCCATCGACAGGGCGAGGTGGCTACACCTTC. As protein: CASSPSTGRGGYTF.

The chain joins TRBV7-2 to TRBJ2-1; 8 bases match TRBD2. The CDR3 sequence is 15 residues long. CDR1 is SGHTA and CDR2 is FQGNSA in the germline V gene. V dropped 5 bases and J dropped 2; count of bases not matched to a gene: 5. CDR3 in amino acids: CASSQLAETYNEQFF. DNA for the CDR3: TGTGCCAGCAGCCAACTAGCGGAGACCTACAATGAGCAGTTCTTC. Drawing the rest from reference TRBV7-2 and TRBJ2-1, the complete variable domain is GAGVSQSPSNKVTEKGKDVELRCDPISGHTALYWYRQSLGQGLEFLIYFQGNSAPDKSGLPSDRFSAERTGGSVSTLTIQRTQQEDSAVYLCASSQLAETYNEQFFGPGTRLTVL.

This clone was seen once. This chain uses TRBV6-4 with TRBJ2-2; 12 bases line up with TRBD2. Trimming took 8 bases from V and 3 from J; bases not matched to a gene: 7. The CDR3 extends over 16 amino acids. Germline V gene lookup returns CDR1 MRHNA and CDR2 SNTAGT. The CDR3 reads CASVNWTSGDTGELFF. CDR3 DNA sequence: TGTGCCAGCGTGAACTGGACTAGCGGGGACACCGGGGAGCTGTTTTTT.

V and J are TRBV5-1 and TRBJ2-5; 7 bases match TRBD2. The V and J ends lost 2 bases and 4 bases, in that order; junction bases with no gene match: 11. Germline CDR1 reads SGHRS; CDR2 reads YFSETQ. The length of the CDR3 is 16 residues. In DNA form, the CDR3 reads TGCGCCAGCAGCTTCTGGGCGGGGGAGGACGGAGAGACCCAGTACTTC. Protein: CASSFWAGEDGETQYF.

The chain is built from TRBV10-3 and TRBJ2-1, with 11 bases fitting TRBD2. Germline CDR1 ENHRY, CDR2 SYGVKD. V lost 4 bases to trimming and J lost 9 bases; unmatched junction nucleotides: 2. CDR3 size: 13 residues. The CDR3 sequence is CAISALAGVEQFF. The CDR3 coding sequence is TGTGCCATCAGTGCACTAGCGGGAGTTGAGCAGTTCTTC.